The T cell receptor beta chain described here comes from a study of graft-versus-host responses after intestinal transplantation. Study in general: Recipients underwent multivisceral, liver-intestinal, or isolated intestinal transplants. Every recipient had anti-thymocyte globulin induction and about three years of tacrolimus plus steroids. Study-level results: Recipient marrow harbored GvH clones, some of which surfaced first in ileum or blood.

V lost 0 bases and J lost 4; bases outside the gene matches: 8. The CDR3 extends over 17 amino acids. Germline-derived CDR1 and CDR2 are SGDLS and YYNGEE. TCRdb's table, derived via immunoSEQ multiplex PCR, lists solely in-frame clones and lacks some. The sample consists of about 130,000 clones, approximately 90% of them appearing once. Notes on this clone: The antigen remains undetermined.

The input for sequencing was unstimulated CD4+ T cells sorted from spleen or lymph node cells, taken before intestinal transplant. This receptor was taken from a human donor who received an intestinal transplant. V usage is TRBV9 and J usage is TRBJ2-3, with TRBD2 identical over 10 bases. Here the CDR3 reads CASSVGSGGAGADTQYF. Here the CDR3 DNA reads TGTGCCAGCAGCGTAGGGAGCGGGGGGGCCGGGGCAGATACGCAGTATTTT.